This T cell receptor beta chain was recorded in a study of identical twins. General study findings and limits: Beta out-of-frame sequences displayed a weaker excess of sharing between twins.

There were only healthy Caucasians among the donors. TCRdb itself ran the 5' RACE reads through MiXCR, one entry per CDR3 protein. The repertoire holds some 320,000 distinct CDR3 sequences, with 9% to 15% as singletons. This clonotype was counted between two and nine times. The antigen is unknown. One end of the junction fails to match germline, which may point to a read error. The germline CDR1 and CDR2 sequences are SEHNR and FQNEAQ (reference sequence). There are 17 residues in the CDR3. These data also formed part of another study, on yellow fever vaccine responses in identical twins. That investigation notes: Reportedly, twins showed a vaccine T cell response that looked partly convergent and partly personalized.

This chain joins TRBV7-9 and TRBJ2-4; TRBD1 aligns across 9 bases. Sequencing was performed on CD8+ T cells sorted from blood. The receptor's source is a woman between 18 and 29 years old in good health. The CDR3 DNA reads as TGTACCAGCAGCTCAACCCTACAGGGGGCCGGCAAAAACATTCAGTACTTC. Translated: CTSSSTLQGAGKNIQYF.